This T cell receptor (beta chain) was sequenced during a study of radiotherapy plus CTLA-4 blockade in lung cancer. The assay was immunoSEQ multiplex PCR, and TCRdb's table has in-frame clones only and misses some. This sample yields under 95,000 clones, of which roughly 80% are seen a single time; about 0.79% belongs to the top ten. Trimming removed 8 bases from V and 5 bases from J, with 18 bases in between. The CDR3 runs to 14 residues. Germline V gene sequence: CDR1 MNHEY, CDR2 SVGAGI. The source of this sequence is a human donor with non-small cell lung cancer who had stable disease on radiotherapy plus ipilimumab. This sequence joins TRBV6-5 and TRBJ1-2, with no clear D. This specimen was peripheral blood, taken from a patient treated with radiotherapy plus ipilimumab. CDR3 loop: CASRGTTQNYGYTF. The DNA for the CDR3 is TGTGCCAGCCGGGGAACTACCCAAAATTATGGCTACACCTTC.